This T cell receptor (beta chain) was captured by sequencing in a study of T cell responses to AZD1222 COVID-19 vaccine. About the study: The study pooled second doses at about 4 or about 12 weeks.

Some clones are missing from TCRdb's copy, which holds only in-frame ones; the method was immunoSEQ multiplex PCR. The table shows about 140,000 clones, with 80% to 95% occurring only once. As concerns this clone: Its antigen is unknown.

V gave up 4 bases and J gave up 4 bases, with 14 bases separating them. This CDR3 has 16 amino acids. CDR1 MNHNY and CDR2 SVGAGI come from the germline V gene (reference sequence). Study-wide results and caveats: The sample set comprised mostly white British donors with more females, and clonal diversity was possibly underestimated.

The specimen comprised peripheral blood, sampled on day 0 of AZD1222 vaccination. V gene TRBV6-6 combines with J gene TRBJ2-6, with D unclear. The source of this sequence is an adult in good health. The DNA for the CDR3 is TGTGCCAGCAGTTTCCACATGTCTCTGGGGGCCAACGTCCTGACTTTC. Protein sequence: CASSFHMSLGANVLTF.